These 29 T cell receptor beta chains were sequenced from one sample in a study of T cells after yellow fever vaccination. TCRdb fed the 5' RACE reads into MiXCR, producing one record per CDR3 protein. The sample contains some 670,000 distinct CDR3 sequences, 10% to 15% of which appear only once. Specimen: PBMCs, collected on the day of the yellow fever booster vaccination. These receptors all stem from a young man who received the YFV17D yellow fever vaccine.

This clonotype showed up just a few times. The rearrangement uses TRBV5-1 and TRBJ1-5; maybe TRBD1 (6 bases). Trimming left V 5 bases short and J 5 bases short, with 11 bases between. This CDR3 is 13 amino acids long. Germline loops: CDR1 SGHRS, CDR2 YFSETQ. The CDR3 region is CASRMDRDQPQHF. DNA for the CDR3: TGCGCCAGCAGGATGGACAGAGATCAGCCCCAGCATTTT.

This clonotype turned up a few times. The chain employs TRBV5-5 and TRBJ2-1; the match to TRBD2 covers 15 bases. Trimming took 5 bases from V and 7 from J; bases not matched to a gene: 7. The V gene's germline CDR1 is SGHKS and CDR2 YYEKEE (reference sequence). The CDR3 spans 16 residues. As DNA, the CDR3 is TGTGCCAGCAGATCCGGGACTAGCGGGAGGAGAAATGAGCAGTTCTTC. The encoded protein is CASRSGTSGRRNEQFF. The variable domain in full, completed from reference TRBV5-5 and TRBJ2-1, reads DAGVTQSPTHLIKTRGQQVTLRCSPISGHKSVSWYQQVLGQGPQFIFQYYEKEERGRGNFPDRFSARQFPNYSSELNVNALLLGDSALYLCASRSGTSGRRNEQFFGPGTRLTVL.

This clonotype was counted between two and nine times. The genes are TRBV6-2 or TRBV6-3 and TRBJ2-1, with a tentative D call TRBD2 (6 bases). The V and J ends lost 7 bases and 2 bases respectively, with 15 bases between them. CDR3 length equals 15 residues. Per the germline V gene, CDR1 is MNHEY and CDR2 is SVGEGT. The chain's CDR3 is CASKVTGAPYNEQFF. CDR3 sequence (DNA): TGTGCCAGCAAGGTGACGGGAGCACCCTACAATGAGCAGTTCTTC.

The rearrangement joins TRBV20-1 to TRBJ1-2; D gene uncertain. Between the trimmed V and J ends, which lost 4 bases and 2 bases, there was a span of 8 bases. The CDR3 length is 12 residues. CDR1 and CDR2 (germline): DFQATT, SNEGSKA (reference sequence). The CDR3 nucleotides are TGCAGTGCTAAGCCGGCCAACTATGGCTACACCTTC. It specifies CSAKPANYGYTF.

This rearrangement joins TRBV5-6 to TRBJ2-7; perhaps TRBD2 as D (5 bases). The CDR3 runs to 16 residues. V gave up 4 bases and J gave up 5 bases, with 22 bases separating them. CDR1 and CDR2 from the germline V gene are SGHDT and YYEEEE. The CDR3 DNA is TGTGCCAGCAGCAACCGGGCCCACAGCGGTCGGAACGAGCAGTACTTC. Protein: CASSNRAHSGRNEQYF. Together with reference TRBV5-6 and TRBJ2-7, the CDR3 gives the full variable domain: DAGVTQSPTHLIKTRGQQVTLRCSPKSGHDTVSWYQQALGQGPQFIFQYYEEEERQRGNFPDRFSGHQFPNYSSELNVNALLLGDSALYLCASSNRAHSGRNEQYFGPGTRLTVT.

The rearrangement joins TRBV6-1 to TRBJ2-7; D unresolved. V lost 2 bases, J lost 0 bases, and 8 bases lay in between. This CDR3 is built from 14 residues. Per germline, CDR1 MNHNS and CDR2 SASEGT. As DNA, the CDR3 is TGTGCCAGCAGTGAATTTAAGGGCTCCTACGAGCAGTACTTC. Protein product: CASSEFKGSYEQYF.

This clonotype was found many times. In DNA, the CDR3 is TGTGCCAGCAGCCCACAGGGGGACGGGATGAGTTACAATGAGCAGTTCTTC. Protein sequence: CASSPQGDGMSYNEQFF. The chain uses TRBV7-9 and TRBJ2-1; 8 bases match TRBD1. There are 17 residues in the CDR3. Germline V gene data show CDR1 as SEHNR and CDR2 as FQNEAQ (reference sequence). Trimming at V came to 5 bases and at J to 4 bases, leaving 13 bases not matched to a gene.

This clonotype was observed a few times. The genes are TRBV10-3 and TRBJ2-7, with TRBD2 identical over 8 bases. Per germline, CDR1 ENHRY and CDR2 SYGVKD. This CDR3 comprises 16 residues. Unmatched junction bases numbered 15, after V lost 6 bases and J lost 5 bases. CDR3 coding DNA: TGTGCCATCAGCCTGACCTTTTCGGGGGGGGATAACGAGCAGTACTTC. This gives the protein CAISLTFSGGDNEQYF.

The chain recombines TRBV7-2 with TRBJ2-1; possible D gene TRBD2, 6 bases. The CDR3 extends over 14 amino acids. CDR1 and CDR2 (germline): SGHTA, FQGNSA. V was clipped by 4 bases and J by 6 bases, with 13 bases between them. The CDR3 reads CASSSDSSANEQFF. The CDR3 DNA reads as TGTGCCAGCAGCTCGGATTCTAGCGCCAATGAGCAGTTCTTC.

This clonotype was seen ten or more times. The chain links TRBV9 to TRBJ1-2, with a tentative D call TRBD1 (5 bases). This CDR3 spans 14 amino acids. The V gene's germline CDR1 is SGDLS and CDR2 YYNGEE. With 0 bases removed from V and 6 bases from J, the gap between germline ends came to 12 bases. CDR3 loop: CASSVGGRADGYTF. The DNA of the CDR3 is TGTGCCAGCAGCGTAGGAGGCAGGGCGGATGGCTACACCTTC.

This clonotype was counted many times. The genes are TRBV19 and TRBJ2-2, with 11 positions matching TRBD2. This CDR3 is built from 16 residues. The V gene end was trimmed by 6 bases and the J gene end by 2 bases; junction bases not matched to a gene: 5. CDR1 and CDR2 (germline): LNHDA, SQIVND (reference sequence). The CDR3 here is CASRHSGRANTGELFF. The CDR3 nucleotides read TGTGCCAGTAGACATAGCGGGAGGGCCAACACCGGGGAGCTGTTTTTT.

The table lists this clonotype with a few counts. The CDR3 DNA follows: TGCAGTGCTCCCTCTTCGAGGGGAGACAATGAGCAGTTCTTC. This translates into CSAPSSRGDNEQFF. The chain combines TRBV20-1 with TRBJ2-1, with D tentatively TRBD1 or TRBD2 (5 bases each). This CDR3 region has 14 residues. CDR1 is DFQATT, CDR2 SNEGSKA, per germline (reference sequence). With 5 bases removed from V and 5 bases from J, the gap between germline ends came to 16 bases.

The V and J genes are TRBV5-4 and TRBJ2-5; 10 bases fit TRBD2. V lost 0 bases, J lost 7 bases, and 9 bases stayed unmatched. The CDR3 runs to 16 residues. Per germline, CDR1 SGHNT and CDR2 YYREEE (reference sequence). The CDR3 sequence: CASSLDSSGSIGTQYF. In nucleotides, the CDR3 is TGTGCCAGCAGCTTGGACTCTAGCGGGAGTATTGGGACCCAGTACTTC.

The J gene is TRBJ2-3, the V gene TRBV30; D is unclear. Trimming cost V 1 base and J 0 bases, with 11 bases left between them. The CDR3 length is 15 residues. Germline loops: CDR1 GTSNPN, CDR2 SVGIG (reference sequence). CDR3: CAWSGADLSTDTQYF. The CDR3 DNA sequence: TGTGCCTGGAGTGGGGCAGACTTGAGCACAGATACGCAGTATTTT.

This chain connects TRBV18 to TRBJ2-3; D may match TRBD1 or TRBD2 (6 bases each). V lost 2 bases, J lost 2 bases, and 14 bases lay in between. Looked up from germline, CDR1 is KGHSH and CDR2 is LQKENI. The CDR3 contains 16 residues. The CDR3 sequence is CASSPTGATNTDTQYF. The CDR3 DNA reads as TGTGCCAGCTCACCAACGGGGGCAACCAACACAGATACGCAGTATTTT.

This clonotype was seen a few times. The chain uses TRBV27 and TRBJ2-1, with D perhaps matching TRBD2 (7 bases). V was shortened by 5 bases and J by 9 bases, with 23 bases between the two germline ends. The CDR3 runs to 16 residues. Germline lookup yields CDR1 MNHEY and CDR2 SMNVEV (reference sequence). The CDR3 sequence is CASSRRGQGGESEQFF. For the CDR3, the DNA is TGTGCCAGCAGTCGTCGGGGGCAGGGAGGGGAAAGTGAGCAGTTCTTC.

This clonotype has only a few counts. J is TRBJ2-4 and V is TRBV20-1; D is uncertain. The V and J ends lost 3 bases and 1 base respectively, with 7 bases between them. The CDR3 totals 13 residues. Germline V gene sequence: CDR1 DFQATT, CDR2 SNEGSKA (reference sequence). The CDR3 sequence is CSASKVAKNIQYF. The CDR3 nucleotides read TGCAGTGCTAGTAAAGTGGCCAAAAACATTCAGTACTTC.

This clonotype has a count of ten or more. The rearrangement joins TRBV20-1 to TRBJ2-7; D is ambiguous. The CDR3 runs to 13 residues. Trimming took off 4 bases at V and 2 bases at J, with 12 bases between the two ends. Germline V gene data show CDR1 as DFQATT and CDR2 as SNEGSKA (reference sequence). CDR3 residues: CSATQRNAYEQYF. CDR3 coding DNA: TGCAGTGCTACTCAGAGAAACGCCTACGAGCAGTACTTC.

This clonotype was seen repeatedly, ten times or more. The chain recombines TRBV6-1 with TRBJ1-1; maybe TRBD1 (6 bases). V lost 7 bases, J lost 1 base, and 10 bases lay in between. The CDR3 totals 13 residues. CDR1 and CDR2 from the germline V gene are MNHNS and SASEGT. Written as DNA, the CDR3 is TGTGCCAGCACCTCACAGGGGAACACTGAAGCTTTCTTT. Its protein product is CASTSQGNTEAFF.

V and J are TRBV5-6 and TRBJ2-2; 9 positions agree with TRBD1. Trimming at V came to 4 bases and at J to 4 bases, leaving 5 bases not matched to a gene. The length of the CDR3 is 15 residues. Germline loops: CDR1 SGHDT, CDR2 YYEEEE. For the CDR3, the DNA is TGTGCCAGCAGCAAGGACAGGGGCCTCACCGGGGAGCTGTTTTTT. Protein sequence: CASSKDRGLTGELFF.

This rearrangement joins TRBV20-1 to TRBJ2-3; 7 nucleotides line up with TRBD1. CDR1 is DFQATT and CDR2 is SNEGSKA in the germline V gene (reference sequence). CDR3 length equals 13 residues. V trimming: 3 bases; J trimming: 4 bases; junction bases outside the gene matches: 4. Written as DNA, the CDR3 is TGCAGTGCTAGTGGTCAGGGGGCAGATACGCAGTATTTT. It yields the protein CSASGQGADTQYF.

The rearrangement joins TRBV9 to TRBJ1-1; D ambiguous. The CDR3 has 15 residues. In germline, CDR1 is SGDLS, CDR2 YYNGEE. V lost 4 bases to trimming and J lost 0 bases, with 13 bases between them. In DNA form, the CDR3 reads TGTGCCAGCAGCCCCCTTATAGGTTTGAACACTGAAGCTTTCTTT. Its protein product is CASSPLIGLNTEAFF.

The rearrangement uses TRBV29-1 and TRBJ2-2; D gene unclear. Germline CDR1 SQVTM, CDR2 ANQGSEA. V lost 5 bases and J lost 3, with 10 bases in between. This CDR3 region has 13 residues. The CDR3 nucleotides are TGCAGCGTTCGATCGGGTGACACCGGGGAGCTGTTTTTT. This gives the protein CSVRSGDTGELFF.

This clonotype was found a few times. The chain employs TRBV7-8 and TRBJ1-5; no clear D gene. Germline CDR1 SGHVS, CDR2 FQNEAQ. CDR3 length equals 15 residues. The V gene lost 0 bases and the J gene lost 3 bases, with 9 bases spanning the gap. Here the CDR3 DNA reads TGTGCCAGCAGCTTAGCGCCACGGAACAATCAGCCCCAGCATTTT. This sequence encodes CASSLAPRNNQPQHF.

This chain connects TRBV20-1 to TRBJ2-3; TRBD2 matches at 10 bases. This CDR3 has 14 residues. Germline V gene data show CDR1 as DFQATT and CDR2 as SNEGSKA (reference sequence). This CDR3 is CSQSGRVGMDTQYF. The CDR3 region has the DNA TGCAGCCAGAGCGGGAGGGTGGGCATGGATACGCAGTATTTT.

This clonotype has a handful of counts. V gene TRBV15 combines with J gene TRBJ1-4, with unresolved D. V was clipped by 4 bases and J by 8 bases, with 14 bases between them. Germline V lookup: CDR1 LNHNV, CDR2 YYDKDF (reference sequence). The CDR3 sequence is 14 residues long. CDR3: CATSTRREREKLFF. Written as DNA, the CDR3 is TGTGCCACCAGCACCCGGCGTGAAAGGGAAAAACTGTTTTTT.

This clonotype was seen a few times. V and J are TRBV10-3 and TRBJ2-5; D is undetermined. Looked up from germline, CDR1 is ENHRY and CDR2 is SYGVKD. Trimming took 2 bases from V and 3 from J, leaving 4 bases between them. The CDR3 totals 12 residues. CDR3 in DNA: TGTGCCATCAGTGAGCCGAAAGAGACCCAGTACTTC. This encodes CAISEPKETQYF.

In this sample, this clonotype turned up a few times. The genes are TRBV7-9 and TRBJ2-5; 8 bases agree with TRBD2. Germline V CDR1 and CDR2: SEHNR, FQNEAQ (reference sequence). CDR3 size: 16 residues. Trimming cost V 5 bases and J 4 bases; bases outside gene matches: 12. The chain's CDR3 is CASSREAGVLAETQYF. Written as DNA, the CDR3 is TGTGCCAGCAGCCGAGAAGCGGGAGTTTTAGCAGAGACCCAGTACTTC.

This clonotype was observed a handful of times. The rearrangement joins TRBV28 to TRBJ1-5; perhaps TRBD1 as D (6 bases). Germline CDR1 MDHEN, CDR2 SYDVKM. This CDR3 region has 15 residues. V dropped 5 bases and J dropped 1 base, with 12 bases sitting between them. In DNA form, the CDR3 reads TGTGCCAGCAGTCGAGACGGACAGAGCAATCAGCCCCAGCATTTT. Protein product: CASSRDGQSNQPQHF.